The 10 T cell receptor beta chains below come from one sample, sequenced in a study of identical twins. Using its own MiXCR run on the 5' RACE reads, TCRdb lists one record per CDR3 protein. The sample yields approximately 500,000 distinct CDR3 sequences, roughly 15% seen once. These same data were also listed under a study on yellow fever vaccine responses in identical twins.

The specimen sequenced was CD4+ T cells sorted from blood. These receptors were collected from a young woman in good health.

The chain combines TRBV6-1 with TRBJ2-1; possible D gene TRBD1, 6 bases. V was trimmed by 5 bases and J by 6 bases, leaving 14 bases between them. Germline V lookup: CDR1 MNHNS, CDR2 SASEGT. The CDR3 spans 14 residues. In DNA form, the CDR3 reads TGTGCCAGCAGTACATACAGGGCTTCCAATGAGCAGTTCTTC. Translating it yields CASSTYRASNEQFF.

This clonotype was counted a few times. The gene calls are TRBV12-3 or TRBV12-4 and TRBJ1-5; 7 bases fit TRBD1. The CDR3 length is 13 residues. V lost 4 bases to trimming and J lost 5 bases; unmatched junction nucleotides: 2. The CDR3 protein is CASSWDSDQPQHF. The CDR3 coding sequence is TGTGCCAGCAGTTGGGACAGCGATCAGCCCCAGCATTTT.

There are a few counts of this clonotype. The V and J genes are TRBV7-6 and TRBJ2-2; 7 bases fit TRBD2. V was pared by 5 bases and J by 4 bases, with 7 bases of the junction left unmatched. From germline, CDR1 is SGHVS and CDR2 FNYEAQ. CDR3 length equals 15 residues. The CDR3 sequence is CASSRAGRCTGELFF. The CDR3, as DNA: TGTGCCAGCAGCCGAGCGGGGCGGTGCACCGGGGAGCTGTTTTTT.

The chain joins TRBV7-3 to TRBJ2-2, with TRBD1 as a possible D gene (6 bases). The CDR3 is 17 amino acids. Trimming took off 0 bases at V and 4 bases at J, with 15 bases between the two ends. Per the germline V gene, CDR1 is SGHTA and CDR2 is FQGTGA. This CDR3 reads CASSLTGTFRSTGELFF. In DNA, the CDR3 is TGTGCCAGCAGCTTAACCGGGACATTCAGGAGCACCGGGGAGCTGTTTTTT. Supplemented by reference TRBV7-3 and TRBJ2-2, the full variable domain reads GAGVSQTPSNKVTEKGKYVELRCDPISGHTALYWYRQSLGQGPEFLIYFQGTGAADDSGLPNDRFFAVRPEGSVSTLKIQRTERGDSAVYLCASSLTGTFRSTGELFFGEGSRLTVL.

This clonotype was counted only a few times. The V call is TRBV7-9, the J call TRBJ2-7, with a possible D match to TRBD1 (7 bases). The germline CDR1 and CDR2 sequences are SEHNR and FQNEAQ (reference sequence). The CDR3 contains 11 residues. The V end lost 5 bases, the J end lost 10 bases, and 12 bases lay between the germline ends. The CDR3 here is CASSAGQRQYV. In nucleotides, the CDR3 is TGTGCCAGCAGCGCGGGACAGAGACAGTACGTC.

V is TRBV5-1 and J is TRBJ2-1, with 9 bases matching TRBD2. Germline trimming cut 6 bases from V and 8 bases from J; bases unmatched to any gene: 9. Germline V gene data show CDR1 as SGHRS and CDR2 as YFSETQ. The CDR3 totals 14 residues. CDR3 region: CASKVAGGMDEQFF. The CDR3 nucleotides are TGCGCCAGCAAAGTCGCGGGAGGGATGGATGAGCAGTTCTTC.

This clonotype was observed a handful of times. The chain links TRBV20-1 to TRBJ2-4, with D perhaps matching TRBD1 (6 bases). The CDR3 is 14 amino acids. The V gene lost 1 base and the J gene lost 8 bases, with 15 bases spanning the gap. Germline loops: CDR1 DFQATT, CDR2 SNEGSKA (reference sequence). The CDR3 region is CSARVPGPGDIQYF. CDR3 coding DNA: TGCAGTGCTAGAGTACCGGGACCAGGGGACATTCAGTACTTC.

The chain recombines TRBV5-4 with TRBJ1-1; no clear D gene. Germline V gene data show CDR1 as SGHNT and CDR2 as YYREEE (reference sequence). The ends were cut back, 1 base at V and 2 bases at J, with 12 bases in the middle. The CDR3 length is 15 residues. The CDR3 nucleotides read TGTGCCAGCAGCTTGTCAATTTCAACTAACACTGAAGCTTTCTTT. The encoded protein is CASSLSISTNTEAFF.

The chain joins TRBV20-1 to TRBJ1-2; 7 bases align to TRBD1. The CDR3 contains 13 residues. With V trimmed by 6 bases and J by 1 base, 5 bases remained unmatched. Per germline, CDR1 DFQATT and CDR2 SNEGSKA (reference sequence). CDR3 loop: CSAPQGVNYGYTF. In DNA, the CDR3 is TGCAGTGCACCGCAGGGGGTTAACTATGGCTACACCTTC.

The table lists this clonotype with a few counts. The rearrangement uses TRBV4-2 and TRBJ2-2; perhaps D is TRBD1 or TRBD2 (5 bases each). CDR1 LGHNA and CDR2 YNFKEQ come from the germline V gene. CDR3 length: 15 residues. Between the trimmed V and J ends, which lost 8 bases and 4 bases, there was a span of 17 bases. The CDR3 DNA follows: TGTGCCAGCGCCCTTGGGACGGCGGGCACCGGGGAGCTGTTTTTT. Its protein is CASALGTAGTGELFF.